The rows below give T cell receptor beta chains drawn from one sample of a study of kidney transplant recipient with SARS-CoV-2 infection. TCRdb processed the reads anew with MiXCR; each CDR3 protein has one entry. The table records under 250,000 distinct CDR3 sequences, about 30% of them present only once. The material sequenced was a blood sample, taken at baseline and around day 110 from a kidney transplant recipient. These receptors were collected from a male patient between 25 and 39 years old who had COVID-19 and was a kidney transplant recipient. T cells may partly derive from the graft donor. CDR3s include the opening cysteine and the closing phenylalanine or tryptophan.

J gene: TRBJ2-7; V gene: TRBV12-3/TRBV12-4; CDR3 protein: CASSFFASYEQYF
J gene: TRBJ2-5; V gene: TRBV15; CDR3 protein: CATSQAGVQETQYF
J gene: TRBJ1-2; V gene: TRBV5-4; CDR3 protein: CASRTAVPGKTYGYTF
J gene: TRBJ1-2; V gene: TRBV29-1; CDR3 protein: CSVGMEGQGVNYGYTF
J gene: TRBJ1-1; V gene: TRBV6-6; CDR3 protein: CATGAGIMNTEAFF
J gene: TRBJ1-5; V gene: TRBV28; CDR3 protein: CASRATGGLQPQHF
J gene: TRBJ1-2; V gene: TRBV6-4; CDR3 protein: CASRDSSNYGYTF
J gene: TRBJ2-5; V gene: TRBV2; CDR3 protein: CASSGTSVQYF
J gene: TRBJ2-5; V gene: TRBV7-8; CDR3 protein: CASTLGRVGETQYF
J gene: TRBJ2-5; V gene: TRBV4-3; CDR3 protein: CASSRGGYQETQYF
J gene: TRBJ1-5; V gene: TRBV6-2/TRBV6-3; CDR3 protein: CASSPPNWGGLGNQPQHF
J gene: TRBJ1-2; V gene: TRBV5-5; CDR3 protein: CASPLLVSRKTYGYTF
J gene: TRBJ1-1; V gene: TRBV29-1; CDR3 protein: CSAQDTEAFF
J gene: TRBJ1-2; V gene: TRBV5-3; CDR3 protein: CARNKQVVRKTYGYTF
J gene: TRBJ2-5; V gene: TRBV7-2; CDR3 protein: CASSRPLRETQYF
J gene: TRBJ1-1; V gene: TRBV7-2; CDR3 protein: CASSPGDTEALF
J gene: TRBJ1-1; V gene: TRBV19; CDR3 protein: CASSTGSSPSYTEAFF
J gene: TRBJ1-2; V gene: TRBV7-9; CDR3 protein: CASSERLYHGKTYGYTF
J gene: TRBJ2-5; V gene: TRBV3-1; CDR3 protein: CASSSGVPISFSETQYF
J gene: TRBJ1-2; V gene: TRBV5-6; CDR3 protein: CASLFFNSRKTYGYTF
J gene: TRBJ2-2; V gene: TRBV12-3/TRBV12-4; CDR3 protein: CASHGILTEELFF
J gene: TRBJ1-5; V gene: TRBV12-3/TRBV12-4; CDR3 protein: CASSMGAASDSNQPQHF
J gene: TRBJ1-2; V gene: TRBV16; CDR3 protein: CASSDPEVVRKTYGYTF
J gene: TRBJ1-2; V gene: TRBV7-7; CDR3 protein: CASSARCKCRKTYGYTF
J gene: TRBJ1-2; V gene: TRBV19; CDR3 protein: CASSLRRTNRKTYGYTF
J gene: TRBJ1-2; V gene: TRBV20-1; CDR3 protein: CSRTGGNYGYTF
J gene: TRBJ1-1; V gene: TRBV20-1; CDR3 protein: CRGTVGTEAFF
J gene: TRBJ2-3; V gene: TRBV15; CDR3 protein: CATSRDLAGPDTQYF
J gene: TRBJ1-1; V gene: TRBV21-1; CDR3 protein: CASSVGRSNTEAFF
J gene: TRBJ2-1; V gene: TRBV3-1; CDR3 protein: CASSPPGLAGFTSYNEQFF
J gene: TRBJ2-4; V gene: TRBV3-1; CDR3 protein: CASSQDYGTAKNIQYF